A selection of T cell receptor beta chains follows, all from one sample in a study of identifying expanded T cells in peripheral blood. The protocol was immunoSEQ multiplex PCR, while the TCRdb copy is restricted to in-frame clones and leaves out a portion. This table holds roughly 96,000 clones, roughly 86% found once. The source material was blood. All receptors derive from a person aged 18 to 75 in good health. Each CDR3 is given with its conserved first and last residue. The D gene is left open where the match is weak. The size field is filled for only some rows; it gives once, few, many or a size class.

v_gene	j_gene	abundance	d_gene	CDR3aa	CDR3nt
TRBV5-1	TRBJ2-3	NA	TRBD2	CASSLAGGTDTQYF	TGCGCCAGCAGCTTAGCGGGGGGGACAGATACGCAGTATTTT
TRBV19	TRBJ1-1	few	TRBD1	CAGGRGRMNTEAFF	TGTGCCGGGGGCAGGGGGCGGATGAACACTGAAGCTTTCTTT
TRBV5-5	TRBJ2-7	NA	TRBD2	CASSSGLAGDEQYF	TGTGCCAGCAGCTCGGGACTAGCGGGGGACGAGCAGTACTTC
TRBV7-9	TRBJ1-5	NA	TRBD1	CASSLGTGGNQPQHF	TGTGCCAGCAGCTTGGGGACAGGGGGCAATCAGCCCCAGCATTTT
TRBV5-5	TRBJ1-2	NA	TRBD1	CASNLGVAGGVYGYTF	TGTGCCAGCAACTTGGGGGTGGCAGGGGGCGTCTATGGCTACACCTTC
TRBV4-1	TRBJ1-2	NA	NA	CASSPQTSNYGYTF	TGCGCCAGCAGCCCGCAGACATCTAACTATGGCTACACCTTC
TRBV4-1	TRBJ1-2	NA	TRBD1	CASSQSKGQGLMGYTF	TGCGCCAGCAGCCAATCTAAAGGACAGGGGCTCATGGGCTACACCTTC
TRBV4-2	TRBJ1-2	NA	NA	CASSQDEEGVVRGYTF	TGTGCCAGCAGCCAAGATGAAGAGGGAGTGGTTCGGGGCTACACCTTC
TRBV30	TRBJ2-5	NA	TRBD1	CAWEGQGTQETQYF	TGTGCCTGGGAAGGACAGGGGACCCAAGAGACCCAGTACTTC
TRBV9	TRBJ2-7	NA	NA	CASSPWAASSDEQYF	TGTGCCAGCAGCCCGTGGGCCGCATCGTCGGACGAGCAGTACTTC
TRBV7-2	TRBJ1-4	NA	TRBD1	CASSRTGGGGEKLFF	TGTGCCAGCAGTCGTACAGGGGGTGGCGGTGAAAAACTGTTTTTT
TRBV15	TRBJ2-6	NA	NA	CATSRDRDAGANVLTF	TGTGCCACCAGCAGAGATAGGGACGCCGGGGCCAACGTCCTGACTTTC
TRBV19	TRBJ1-1	NA	NA	CASSIIANTEKAFF	TGTGCCAGTAGTATTATAGCGAACACTGAAAAAGCTTTCTTT
TRBV2	TRBJ1-1	NA	NA	CASNPLGNTEAFF	TGTGCCAGCAATCCCCTCGGCAACACTGAAGCTTTCTTT
TRBV7-9	TRBJ1-2	NA	NA	CASSADPWGYTF	TGTGCCAGCAGCGCAGATCCGTGGGGCTACACCTTC
TRBV5-1	TRBJ2-1	NA	NA	CASSPIASSYNEQFF	TGCGCCAGCAGCCCTATAGCGTCCTCCTACAATGAGCAGTTCTTC
TRBV5-1	TRBJ2-1	NA	NA	CASSQTSGNNEQFF	TGCGCCAGCAGCCAGACCTCGGGGAACAATGAGCAGTTCTTC
TRBV19	TRBJ1-1	NA	NA	CASTPLGSNTEAFF	TGTGCCAGTACCCCCCTGGGGTCGAACACTGAAGCTTTCTTT
TRBV5-6	TRBJ2-5	NA	TRBD1	CASSRGQGRETQYF	TGTGCCAGCAGCCGTGGACAGGGGAGGGAGACCCAGTACTTC
TRBV19	TRBJ1-2	NA	TRBD1	CASSIITRTGRYGYTF	TGTGCCAGTAGTATTATCACCCGGACAGGGCGCTATGGCTACACCTTC
TRBV5-5	TRBJ1-6	NA	NA	CASSLQTGNNSPLHF	TGTGCCAGCAGTCTACAGACGGGTAATAATTCACCCCTCCACTTT
TRBV5-4	TRBJ2-2	NA	NA	CASSTTGEGELFF	TGTGCCAGCTCCACCACGGGGGAAGGGGAGCTGTTTTTT
TRBV19	TRBJ2-5	NA	NA	CASSFGRGDQETQYF	TGTGCCAGTAGTTTTGGTAGGGGCGATCAAGAGACCCAGTACTTC
TRBV27	TRBJ2-7	NA	NA	CASSLSKGSYEQYF	TGTGCCAGCAGTTTATCAAAAGGCTCCTACGAGCAGTACTTC
TRBV6-5	TRBJ1-1	NA	NA	CASSYKNMNTEAFF	TGTGCCAGCAGTTACAAGAACATGAACACTGAAGCTTTCTTT
TRBV7-9	TRBJ1-2	few	TRBD1	CASSGGTGGSAGYTF	TGTGCCAGCAGCGGCGGGACAGGGGGCTCGGCTGGCTACACCTTC
TRBV10-1	TRBJ1-1	NA	NA	CASSESGRKTEAFF	TGCGCCAGCAGTGAGTCGGGACGGAAGACTGAAGCTTTCTTT
TRBV2	TRBJ2-2	NA	NA	CASTLPGQNTGELFF	TGTGCCAGCACCCTGCCGGGACAGAACACCGGGGAGCTGTTTTTT
TRBV11-3	TRBJ1-2	NA	NA	CASAQGGPYGYTF	TGTGCCAGCGCCCAGGGAGGGCCCTATGGCTACACCTTC
TRBV2	TRBJ1-5	NA	NA	CASRGIGGTVQPQHF	TGTGCCAGCAGGGGGATTGGGGGGACGGTCCAGCCCCAGCATTTT
TRBV7-9	TRBJ1-1	NA	NA	CASSLDWRTEAFF	TGTGCCAGCAGCTTAGATTGGAGGACTGAAGCTTTCTTT
TRBV5-1	TRBJ2-5	NA	TRBD2	CASSLFSASGGAETQYF	TGCGCCAGCAGCTTGTTCTCGGCTAGCGGGGGGGCGGAGACCCAGTACTTC
TRBV4-3	TRBJ2-3	NA	NA	CASSPGPTNTDTQYF	TGCGCCAGCAGCCCAGGACCGACAAACACAGATACGCAGTATTTT
TRBV4-3	TRBJ1-1	NA	TRBD1	CASSRTLPGQGINTEAFF	TGCGCCAGCAGCCGCACCTTACCGGGACAGGGGATTAACACTGAAGCTTTCTTT
TRBV5-5	TRBJ2-2	NA	NA	CASIGGPGTHRTGELFF	TGTGCCAGCATCGGGGGTCCAGGGACTCACAGGACCGGGGAGCTGTTTTTT
TRBV6-5	TRBJ1-2	NA	NA	CASRFGDLGYGYTF	TGTGCCAGCAGGTTTGGGGACCTCGGGTATGGCTACACCTTC
TRBV4-1	TRBJ1-3	NA	NA	CASSPREGSGNTIYF	TGCGCCAGCAGCCCCAGGGAAGGCTCTGGAAACACCATATATTTT
TRBV29-1	TRBJ1-1	NA	NA	CSVGSTRAEAFF	TGCAGCGTTGGGAGTACGAGGGCTGAAGCTTTCTTT
TRBV7-2	TRBJ2-7	NA	NA	CASSWLGSGARYEQYF	TGTGCCAGCAGCTGGCTCGGCTCGGGAGCCAGATACGAGCAGTACTTC
TRBV10-3	TRBJ1-6	NA	TRBD1	CAIRTGQGDSPLHF	TGTGCCATCAGGACGGGACAGGGAGATTCACCCCTCCACTTT
TRBV7-2	TRBJ1-1	NA	TRBD1	CASSSNRGNTEAFF	TGTGCCAGCAGCTCGAACAGGGGGAACACTGAAGCTTTCTTT
TRBV6-6	TRBJ2-7	NA	NA	CASSYHPPYEQYF	TGTGCCAGCAGTTACCATCCACCATACGAGCAGTACTTC
TRBV29-1	TRBJ2-2	NA	NA	CSTWTAAGELFF	TGCAGCACCTGGACAGCGGCCGGGGAGCTGTTTTTT
TRBV6-1	TRBJ2-1	NA	NA	CATTIARLYNEQFF	TGTGCCACCACCATAGCGAGACTCTACAATGAGCAGTTCTTC
TRBV10-2	TRBJ2-7	NA	TRBD2	CASGGGGGLNSYEQYF	TGCGCCAGCGGGGGGGGAGGAGGGCTAAATTCCTACGAGCAGTACTTC
TRBV7-2	TRBJ1-5	NA	NA	CASSLVGGSNQPQHF	TGTGCCAGCAGCTTAGTAGGGGGTAGCAATCAGCCCCAGCATTTT
TRBV10-3	TRBJ1-5	NA	TRBD1	CAIRGTANQPQHF	TGTGCCATCAGGGGGACAGCGAATCAGCCCCAGCATTTT
TRBV15	TRBJ2-3	NA	NA	CATNSRTGYLYF	TGTGCCACCAACTCCCGTACAGGGTACCTGTATTTT
TRBV18	TRBJ2-7	NA	NA	CASSPAGTYEQYF	TGTGCCAGCTCACCGGCCGGCACCTACGAGCAGTACTTC
TRBV18	TRBJ1-1	NA	NA	CASSWVSNTEAFF	TGTGCCAGCTCTTGGGTATCGAACACTGAAGCTTTCTTT
TRBV7-7	TRBJ2-5	NA	NA	CASSFSIRETQYF	TGTGCCAGCAGCTTTAGTATTAGAGAGACCCAGTACTTC
TRBV30	TRBJ1-3	NA	NA	CAWSVGTISGNTIYF	TGTGCCTGGAGTGTGGGAACCATCTCTGGAAACACCATATATTTT
TRBV5-4	TRBJ1-1	few	NA	CASSFRPGATEAFF	TGTGCCAGCAGCTTCCGGCCCGGGGCCACTGAAGCTTTCTTT